This is a list of T cell receptor beta chains from one sample in a study of cytomegalovirus exposure and HLA in healthy donors. Libraries were prepared by immunoSEQ multiplex PCR; TCRdb keeps only in-frame clonotypes and omits some of them. The table lists about 190,000 clones, almost 80% of them singletons, with 1.6% in the top ten. The sample was PBMCs. Receptor source: a woman aged 18-29 years in good health and CMV-seronegative. CDR3s include the opening cysteine and the closing phenylalanine or tryptophan. The D gene is left open where the match is weak. The size entry is marked missing in some rows and otherwise reads once, few, many or a size class.

clone size: .; V gene: TRBV28; J gene: TRBJ2-3; D gene: TRBD2; CDR3 protein: CASSLAGSSTDTQYF; CDR3 DNA: TGTGCCAGCAGCCTAGCGGGGTCTAGCACAGATACGCAGTATTTT
clone size: .; V gene: TRBV5-8; J gene: TRBJ1-1; D gene: .; CDR3 protein: CASSFLTGNTEAFF; CDR3 DNA: TGTGCCAGCAGCTTCCTTACAGGGAACACTGAAGCTTTCTTT
clone size: .; V gene: TRBV5-8; J gene: TRBJ1-1; D gene: .; CDR3 protein: CGDRGLMNTEAFF; CDR3 DNA: TGTGGAGATCGGGGGTTGATGAACACTGAAGCTTTCTTT
clone size: .; V gene: TRBV18; J gene: TRBJ1-5; D gene: .; CDR3 protein: CASSDSSNQPQHF; CDR3 DNA: TGTGCCAGCTCAGACTCGAGCAATCAGCCCCAGCATTTT
clone size: .; V gene: TRBV4-2; J gene: TRBJ2-3; D gene: .; CDR3 protein: CASNPGGRTDTQYF; CDR3 DNA: TGTGCCAGCAATCCGGGGGGCAGGACAGATACGCAGTATTTT
clone size: .; V gene: TRBV11-2; J gene: TRBJ2-7; D gene: .; CDR3 protein: CASSLEFLAEQYF; CDR3 DNA: TGTGCCAGCAGCTTAGAATTTCTGGCCGAGCAGTACTTC
clone size: .; V gene: TRBV6-5; J gene: TRBJ1-1; D gene: .; CDR3 protein: CASSRGQNTEAFF; CDR3 DNA: TGTGCCAGCAGTCGGGGACAGAACACTGAAGCTTTCTTT
clone size: .; V gene: TRBV4-1; J gene: TRBJ1-3; D gene: .; CDR3 protein: CASSQEQGISGNTIYF; CDR3 DNA: TGCGCCAGCAGCCAAGAGCAGGGCATCTCTGGAAACACCATATATTTT
clone size: .; V gene: TRBV29-1; J gene: TRBJ2-7; D gene: .; CDR3 protein: CSVDVYVGTGTRYF; CDR3 DNA: .
clone size: .; V gene: TRBV9; J gene: TRBJ2-5; D gene: TRBD2; CDR3 protein: CASSVALGLAGAQETQYF; CDR3 DNA: TGTGCCAGCAGCGTAGCCTTAGGACTAGCGGGAGCCCAAGAGACCCAGTACTTC
clone size: few; V gene: TRBV6-4; J gene: TRBJ1-2; D gene: TRBD1; CDR3 protein: CASSDGQGSDGYTF; CDR3 DNA: TGTGCCAGCAGCGATGGACAGGGTTCGGATGGCTACACCTTC
clone size: .; V gene: TRBV30; J gene: TRBJ2-3; D gene: TRBD2; CDR3 protein: CAVTTSGRTGTQYF; CDR3 DNA: TGTGCCGTCACGACTAGCGGGAGAACAGGTACGCAGTATTTT
clone size: .; V gene: TRBV9; J gene: TRBJ2-3; D gene: .; CDR3 protein: CASSVTGGVTDTQYF; CDR3 DNA: TGTGCCAGCAGCGTCACCGGCGGGGTCACAGATACGCAGTATTTT
clone size: .; V gene: TRBV2; J gene: TRBJ1-2; D gene: .; CDR3 protein: CASSSQGSYGYTF; CDR3 DNA: TGTGCCAGCAGTTCACAGGGTTCCTATGGCTACACCTTC
clone size: .; V gene: TRBV5-1; J gene: TRBJ2-3; D gene: .; CDR3 protein: CASSWNTAETQYF; CDR3 DNA: TGCGCCAGCAGCTGGAACACAGCAGAAACGCAGTATTTT
clone size: .; V gene: TRBV28; J gene: TRBJ2-2; D gene: .; CDR3 protein: CASSLGGDIATGELFF; CDR3 DNA: TGTGCCAGCAGTTTAGGTGGGGACATAGCCACCGGGGAGCTGTTTTTT
clone size: few; V gene: TRBV6-5; J gene: TRBJ2-3; D gene: TRBD1; CDR3 protein: CASSRDRVTDTQYF; CDR3 DNA: TGTGCCAGCAGTAGGGACAGAGTCACAGATACGCAGTATTTT
clone size: .; V gene: TRBV30; J gene: TRBJ2-1; D gene: TRBD2; CDR3 protein: CAWSKGLANGEQFF; CDR3 DNA: TGTGCCTGGAGTAAAGGACTAGCAAACGGTGAGCAGTTCTTC
clone size: once; V gene: TRBV28; J gene: TRBJ1-5; D gene: .; CDR3 protein: CASSFVSFISNQPQHF; CDR3 DNA: TGTGCCAGCAGTTTTGTTTCCTTTATTAGCAATCAGCCCCAGCATTTT
clone size: .; V gene: TRBV19; J gene: TRBJ2-7; D gene: TRBD1; CDR3 protein: CASSLASGQGLYEQYF; CDR3 DNA: TGTGCCAGTAGTTTAGCTTCGGGACAGGGTCTCTACGAGCAGTACTTC
clone size: .; V gene: TRBV10-2; J gene: TRBJ2-7; D gene: .; CDR3 protein: CASSDRYEQYF; CDR3 DNA: TGCGCCAGCAGTGATCGGTACGAGCAGTACTTC
clone size: .; V gene: TRBV13; J gene: TRBJ2-2; D gene: .; CDR3 protein: CASTDRTPRGELFF; CDR3 DNA: TGTGCCAGCACCGACAGGACACCCCGCGGGGAGCTGTTTTTT
clone size: .; V gene: TRBV7-9; J gene: TRBJ2-1; D gene: TRBD1; CDR3 protein: CASSPIGGWDEQFF; CDR3 DNA: TGTGCCAGCAGCCCCATAGGGGGCTGGGATGAGCAGTTCTTC
clone size: .; V gene: TRBV29-1; J gene: TRBJ1-1; D gene: TRBD1; CDR3 protein: CSVSQGGTEAFF; CDR3 DNA: TGCAGCGTTTCACAGGGGGGCACTGAAGCTTTCTTT
clone size: once; V gene: TRBV6-1; J gene: TRBJ2-7; D gene: TRBD1; CDR3 protein: CASSVGRGLGYEQYF; CDR3 DNA: TGTGCCAGCAGTGTTGGCAGGGGGCTGGGGTACGAGCAGTACTTC
clone size: .; V gene: TRBV28; J gene: TRBJ1-1; D gene: .; CDR3 protein: CASARRDMNTEAFF; CDR3 DNA: TGTGCCAGCGCGAGAAGGGACATGAACACTGAAGCTTTCTTT
clone size: .; V gene: TRBV5-1; J gene: TRBJ2-5; D gene: TRBD2; CDR3 protein: CASSLAGAGAYQETQYF; CDR3 DNA: TGCGCCAGCAGCTTGGCCGGAGCGGGGGCGTACCAAGAGACCCAGTACTTC
clone size: once; V gene: TRBV7-6; J gene: TRBJ2-1; D gene: TRBD2; CDR3 protein: CASSPPGTSGVLGQFF; CDR3 DNA: TGTGCCAGCAGCCCCCCCGGGACTAGCGGGGTCTTAGGGCAGTTCTTC
clone size: .; V gene: TRBV4-2; J gene: TRBJ1-2; D gene: .; CDR3 protein: CASSQEVGHATF; CDR3 DNA: TGTGCCAGCAGCCAAGAGGTGGGACACGCGACCTTC